These 3 T cell receptor beta chains came from one sample sequenced in a study of molecular identifiers for immune sequencing clone quantification. TCRdb analysed the PCR reads with MiXCR anew, one entry per CDR3 protein. The sample has over 85,000 distinct CDR3 sequences, approximately 25% seen once; the top ten hold roughly 0.8%. Sequencing was performed on naive CD8+ T cells from blood, with Jurkat cell RNA spiked in. The sample's subset: FACS-sorted CD8+CD4-CCR7+CD45RA+ naive T cells. Receptor source: a human donor in good health. Some libraries in this study had Jurkat cell RNA spiked in.

This clonotype was detected only a few times. The rearrangement uses TRBV9 and TRBJ2-3; D gene unclear. Deletions cut 0 bases from V and 3 bases from J, with 5 bases between. Per the germline V gene, CDR1 is SGDLS and CDR2 is YYNGEE. CDR3 length equals 13 residues. The CDR3 DNA follows: TGTGCCAGCAGCGTAGGTGGTACAGATACGCAGTATTTT. Residues: CASSVGGTDTQYF.

This clonotype has at least ten counts. Germline and junction disagree at one end, which may indicate a read error. V is TRBV19 and J is TRBJ2-2; unclear D gene. Germline lookup yields CDR1 LNHDA and CDR2 SQIVND (reference sequence). The CDR3 runs 11 residues. The CDR3 here is CASSRAGELFF. The CDR3 DNA is TGTGCCAGTAGCCGAGCCGGTGAGCTGTTTTTT.

Points on this clonotype: It may be a read error: a sequence one base away is much more abundant. This rearrangement joins TRBV4-3 to TRBJ1-1, with 8 positions matching TRBD1. Germline loops: CDR1 LGHNA, CDR2 YSLEER. J lost 3 bases, V lost 0 bases, and 9 bases had no gene match. This CDR3 is built from 17 residues. In DNA, the CDR3 is TGCGCCAGCAGCCAAGAGCGGCAGGGGGCTTGGCACACTGAAGCTTTCTTT. Its protein product is CASSQERQGAWHTEAFF.